Listed here are 3 T cell receptor beta chains from one sample, sequenced in a study of vaccination effects on CD4 cells after COVID-19. TCRdb's copy holds only in-frame clones and misses some; the assay was immunoSEQ multiplex PCR. The sample shows roughly 41,000 clones, under 70% of them seen only once. Scientists isolated CD4+ T cells after a roughly nine-day culture period ended. Vaccination of participants consisted of two doses of either the BNT162b2 or mRNA-1273 vaccine. No cognate antigen is known for these TCRs. Material: CD4+ T cells from PBMCs cultured without peptide, obtained after COVID-19 vaccination. Receptors were obtained from a human donor who received a COVID-19 vaccine.

The J gene is TRBJ2-7, the V gene TRBV5-1; TRBD2 might be the D (6 bases). Trimming pared 3 bases from V and 2 bases from J, leaving 15 bases between. Germline CDR1 SGHRS, CDR2 YFSETQ. This CDR3 comprises 15 residues. The CDR3 sequence is CASSSSEAGTYEQYF. As DNA, the CDR3 is TGCGCCAGCAGCTCCTCGGAGGCGGGGACCTACGAGCAGTACTTC.

This chain uses TRBV5-1 with TRBJ1-4; D is ambiguous. V was cut by 3 bases and J by 8 bases, with 14 bases left in between. Germline V gene sequence: CDR1 SGHRS, CDR2 YFSETQ. The CDR3 length is 14 residues. The CDR3 protein is CASSSSGLIEKLFF. CDR3 in DNA: TGCGCCAGCAGCTCTTCGGGGTTGATCGAAAAACTGTTTTTT.

The chain uses TRBV9 and TRBJ1-1, with TRBD1 matching over 11 bases. The CDR3 consists of 16 residues. V was pared by 1 base and J by 5 bases, with 7 bases of the junction left unmatched. Germline assignment: CDR1 SGDLS and CDR2 YYNGEE. CDR3 in amino acids: CASSVTVGTGGTEAFF. The CDR3 bases are TGTGCCAGCAGCGTAACCGTCGGGACAGGGGGGACTGAAGCTTTCTTT.